This is a list of T cell receptor beta chains from one sample in a study of graft-versus-host responses after intestinal transplantation. Which antigens these TCRs recognize remains unknown. The method was immunoSEQ multiplex PCR; TCRdb's version includes in-frame clones alone and lacks a portion of them. The data show tens of thousands of clones, with almost 90% seen just once and roughly 3.9% held by the top ten. Sequenced material: unstimulated CD8+ T cells sorted from spleen or lymph node cells, taken before transplant. The source of these receptors is a human donor who was the organ donor for an intestinal transplant. CDR3s include the opening cysteine and the closing phenylalanine or tryptophan. D genes are given only for firm matches. A row's size may be missing; if present it is once, few, many or a size class.

TRBV6-6	few	TRBD1	TRBJ1-6	CASSSFDRGYSPLHF	TGTGCCAGCAGTTCGTTCGACAGGGGCTATTCACCCCTCCACTTT
TRBV6-4	-	TRBD2	TRBJ2-3	CASSVSGLAADTQYF	TGTGCCAGCAGTGTCTCTGGACTAGCGGCAGATACGCAGTATTTT
TRBV9	-	-	TRBJ1-6	CASTESGHSNSPLHF	TGTGCCAGCACCGAGTCAGGACACTCGAATTCACCCCTCCACTTT
TRBV7-9	-	-	TRBJ1-6	CASSLVAGESTLHF	TGTGCCAGCAGCTTAGTCGCGGGCGAGAGCACCCTCCACTTT
TRBV28	-	-	TRBJ2-2	CASSRRRMGAGNTGELFF	TGTGCCAGCAGTCGACGTCGAATGGGAGCAGGGAACACCGGGGAGCTGTTTTTT
TRBV6-6	-	TRBD2	TRBJ2-2	CASSPAGANTGELFF	TGTGCCAGCAGTCCAGCGGGGGCAAACACCGGGGAGCTGTTTTTT
TRBV20-1	-	-	TRBJ2-3	CSARSPGTQYF	TGCAGTGCTAGATCCCCGGGGACGCAGTATTTT
TRBV4-2	-	-	TRBJ1-3	CASSPGDRNTIYF	TGTGCCAGCAGTCCAGGGGACCGAAACACCATATATTTT
TRBV9	-	-	TRBJ1-2	CASSVELTAGDLNYGYTF	TGTGCCAGCAGCGTAGAACTTACGGCAGGGGACCTCAACTATGGCTACACCTTC
TRBV2	-	TRBD2	TRBJ2-3	CASSEVPTGSSGRPDTQYF	TGTGCCAGCAGTGAAGTCCCCACGGGAAGTAGCGGGCGCCCAGATACGCAGTATTTT
TRBV27	-	TRBD2	TRBJ2-5	CASSSFGGGETQYF	TGTGCCAGCAGTTCCTTCGGGGGGGGAGAGACCCAGTACTTC
TRBV9	-	TRBD2	TRBJ2-1	CASSVSGGNNEQFF	TGTGCCAGCAGCGTTAGCGGGGGGAACAATGAGCAGTTCTTC
TRBV2	once	-	TRBJ2-1	CASSQPQGGNPENEQFF	TGTGCCAGCAGTCAGCCCCAGGGGGGAAACCCAGAAAATGAGCAGTTCTTC
TRBV28	hyperexpanded	TRBD2	TRBJ2-1	CASSLAGGAPYNEQFF	TGTGCCAGCAGTCTCGCCGGGGGGGCGCCTTACAATGAGCAGTTCTTC
TRBV7-6	-	TRBD1	TRBJ2-1	CASSQNRGSYNEQFF	TGTGCCAGCAGTCAAAACAGGGGTTCCTACAATGAGCAGTTCTTC